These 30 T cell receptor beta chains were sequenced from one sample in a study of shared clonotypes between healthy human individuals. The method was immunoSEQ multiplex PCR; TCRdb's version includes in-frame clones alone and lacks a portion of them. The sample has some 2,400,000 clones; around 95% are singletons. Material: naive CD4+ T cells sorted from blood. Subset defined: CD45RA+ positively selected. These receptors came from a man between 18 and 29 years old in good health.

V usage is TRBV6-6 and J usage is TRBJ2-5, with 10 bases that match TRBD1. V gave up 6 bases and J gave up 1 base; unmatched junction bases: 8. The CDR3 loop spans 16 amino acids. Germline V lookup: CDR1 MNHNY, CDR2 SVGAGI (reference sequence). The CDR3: CASSPRQGARQETQYF. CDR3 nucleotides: TGTGCCAGCAGCCCGCGACAGGGGGCGCGCCAAGAGACCCAGTACTTC.

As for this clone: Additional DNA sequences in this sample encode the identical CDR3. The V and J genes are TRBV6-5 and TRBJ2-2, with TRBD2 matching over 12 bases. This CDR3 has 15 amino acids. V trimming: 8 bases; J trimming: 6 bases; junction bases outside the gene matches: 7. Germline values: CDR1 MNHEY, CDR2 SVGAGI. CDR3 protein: CASSRGTSGSGELFF. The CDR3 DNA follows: TGTGCCAGCTCTAGAGGGACTAGCGGGTCCGGGGAGCTGTTTTTT.

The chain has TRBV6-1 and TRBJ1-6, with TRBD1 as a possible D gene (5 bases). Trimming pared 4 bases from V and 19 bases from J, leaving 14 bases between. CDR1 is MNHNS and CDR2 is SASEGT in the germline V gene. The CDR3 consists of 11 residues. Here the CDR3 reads CASSGPGTSHF. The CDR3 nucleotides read TGTGCCAGCAGTGGCCCCGGGACTTCTCACTTT.

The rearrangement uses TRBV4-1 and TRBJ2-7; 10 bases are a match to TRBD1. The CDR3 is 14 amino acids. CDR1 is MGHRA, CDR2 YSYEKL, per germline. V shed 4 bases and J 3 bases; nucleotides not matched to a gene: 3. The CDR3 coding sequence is TGCGCCAGCAGCCGTGGACAGGGGGACTACGAGCAGTACTTC. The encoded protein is CASSRGQGDYEQYF.

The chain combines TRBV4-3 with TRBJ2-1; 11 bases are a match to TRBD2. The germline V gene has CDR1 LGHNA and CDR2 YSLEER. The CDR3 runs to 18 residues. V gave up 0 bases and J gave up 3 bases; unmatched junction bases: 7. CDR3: CASSQDFLAGGVYNEQFF. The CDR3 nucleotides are TGCGCCAGCAGCCAAGATTTTCTAGCGGGAGGCGTCTACAATGAGCAGTTCTTC.

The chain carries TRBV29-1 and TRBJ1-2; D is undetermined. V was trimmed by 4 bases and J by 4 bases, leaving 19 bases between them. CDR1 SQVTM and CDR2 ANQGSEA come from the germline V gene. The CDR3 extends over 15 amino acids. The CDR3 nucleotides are TGCAGCGTTGTGTTAGGACGAACGTTCCTCTATGGCTACACCTTC. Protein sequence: CSVVLGRTFLYGYTF.

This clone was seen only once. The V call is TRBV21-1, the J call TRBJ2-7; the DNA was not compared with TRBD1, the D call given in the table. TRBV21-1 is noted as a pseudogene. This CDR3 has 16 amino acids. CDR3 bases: TGTGCCAGCAGGAAGGGGGAAGCGCAGGGCGCTCTGGAGCAGTACTTC. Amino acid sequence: CASRKGEAQGALEQYF.

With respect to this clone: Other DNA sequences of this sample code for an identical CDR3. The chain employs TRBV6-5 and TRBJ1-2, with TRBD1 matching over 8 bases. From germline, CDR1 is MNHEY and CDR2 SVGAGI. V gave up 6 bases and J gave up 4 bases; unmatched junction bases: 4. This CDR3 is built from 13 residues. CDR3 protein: CASSRTGSYGYTF. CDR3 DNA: TGTGCCAGCAGCCGGACAGGGAGCTATGGCTACACCTTC.

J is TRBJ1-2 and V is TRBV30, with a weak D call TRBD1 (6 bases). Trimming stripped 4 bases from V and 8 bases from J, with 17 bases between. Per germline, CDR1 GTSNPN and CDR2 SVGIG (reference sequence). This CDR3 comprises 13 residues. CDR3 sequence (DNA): TGTGCCTGGACCGGTCAGGGGTTAGGGGGCTACACCTTC. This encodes CAWTGQGLGGYTF.

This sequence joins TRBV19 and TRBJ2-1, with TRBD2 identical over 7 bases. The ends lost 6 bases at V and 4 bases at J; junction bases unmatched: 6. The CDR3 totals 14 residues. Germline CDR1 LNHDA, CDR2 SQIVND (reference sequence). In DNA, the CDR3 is TGTGCCAGTAGATCGCGAGCGGGATACAATGAGCAGTTCTTC. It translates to CASRSRAGYNEQFF.

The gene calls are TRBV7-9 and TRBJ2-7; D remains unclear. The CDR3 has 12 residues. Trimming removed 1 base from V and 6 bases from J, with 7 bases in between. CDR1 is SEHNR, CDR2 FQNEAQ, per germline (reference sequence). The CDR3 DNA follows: TGTGCCAGCAGCTTAGGGGTGGGCGAGCAGTACTTC. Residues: CASSLGVGEQYF. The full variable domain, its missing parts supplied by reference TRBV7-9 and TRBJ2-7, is DTGVSQNPRHKITKRGQNVTFRCDPISEHNRLYWYRQTLGQGPEFLTYFQNEAQLEKSRLLSDRFSAERPKGSFSTLEIQRTEQGDSAMYLCASSLGVGEQYFGPGTRLTVT.

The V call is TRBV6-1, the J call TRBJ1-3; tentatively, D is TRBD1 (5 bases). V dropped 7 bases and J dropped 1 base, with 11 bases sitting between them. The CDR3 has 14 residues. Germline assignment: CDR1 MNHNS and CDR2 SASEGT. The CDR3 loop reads CASMGLESGNTIYF. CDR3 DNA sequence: TGTGCCAGCATGGGACTAGAGTCTGGAAACACCATATATTTT.

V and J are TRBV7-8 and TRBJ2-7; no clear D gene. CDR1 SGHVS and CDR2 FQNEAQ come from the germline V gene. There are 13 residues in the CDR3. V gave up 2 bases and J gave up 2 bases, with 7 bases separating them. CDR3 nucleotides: TGTGCCAGCAGCTTATACACCCCCTACGAGCAGTACTTC. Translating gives CASSLYTPYEQYF.

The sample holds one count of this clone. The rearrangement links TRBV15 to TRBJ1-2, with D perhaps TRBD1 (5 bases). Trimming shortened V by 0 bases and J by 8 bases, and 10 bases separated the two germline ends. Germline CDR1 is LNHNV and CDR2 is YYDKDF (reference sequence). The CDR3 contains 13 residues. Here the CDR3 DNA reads TGTGCCACCAGCAGAGATAAAGGGGTAGGCTACACCTTC. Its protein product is CATSRDKGVGYTF.

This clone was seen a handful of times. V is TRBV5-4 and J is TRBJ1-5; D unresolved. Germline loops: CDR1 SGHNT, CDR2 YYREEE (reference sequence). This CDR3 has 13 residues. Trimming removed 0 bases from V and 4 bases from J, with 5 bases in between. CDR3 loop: CASSLEINQPQHF. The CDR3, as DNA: TGTGCCAGCAGCTTGGAAATAAATCAGCCCCAGCATTTT.

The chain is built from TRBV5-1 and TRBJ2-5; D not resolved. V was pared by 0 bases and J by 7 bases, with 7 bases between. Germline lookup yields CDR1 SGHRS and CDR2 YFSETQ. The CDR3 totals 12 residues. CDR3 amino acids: CASSLVAGTQYF. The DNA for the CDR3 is TGCGCCAGCAGCTTGGTGGCTGGGACCCAGTACTTC.

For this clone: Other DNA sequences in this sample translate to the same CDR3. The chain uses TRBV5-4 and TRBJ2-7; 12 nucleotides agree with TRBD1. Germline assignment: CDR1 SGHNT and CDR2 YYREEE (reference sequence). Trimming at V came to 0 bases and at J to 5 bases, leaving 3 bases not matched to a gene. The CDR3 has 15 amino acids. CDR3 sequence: CASSLGGTGGHEQYF. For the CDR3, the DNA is TGTGCCAGCAGCTTGGGAGGGACAGGGGGCCACGAGCAGTACTTC.

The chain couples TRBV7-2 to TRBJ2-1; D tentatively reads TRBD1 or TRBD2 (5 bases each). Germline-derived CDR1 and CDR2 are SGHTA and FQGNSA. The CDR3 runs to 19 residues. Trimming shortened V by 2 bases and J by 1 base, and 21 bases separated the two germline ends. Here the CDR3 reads CASSLLLGERGRSYNEQFF. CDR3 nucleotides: TGTGCCAGCAGCTTACTGTTGGGGGAAAGGGGAAGGTCCTACAATGAGCAGTTCTTC.

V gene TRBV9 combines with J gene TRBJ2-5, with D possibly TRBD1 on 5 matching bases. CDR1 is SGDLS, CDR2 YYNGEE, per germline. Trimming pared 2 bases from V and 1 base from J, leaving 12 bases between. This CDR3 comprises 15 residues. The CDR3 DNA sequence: TGTGCCAGCAGCGTCACAGGACACCTCCAAGAGACCCAGTACTTC. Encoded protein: CASSVTGHLQETQYF.

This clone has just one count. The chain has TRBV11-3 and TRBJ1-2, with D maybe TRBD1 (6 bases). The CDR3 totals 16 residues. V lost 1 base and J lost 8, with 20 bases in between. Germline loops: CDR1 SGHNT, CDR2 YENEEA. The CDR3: CASSLVPGHPEGGYTF. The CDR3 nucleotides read TGTGCCAGCAGCTTAGTGCCGGGACATCCAGAGGGGGGCTACACCTTC.

The CDR3 region is CASSPGQFSGANVLTF. DNA of the CDR3: TGTGCCAGCAGCCCCGGACAATTCTCTGGGGCCAACGTCCTGACTTTC. The chain has TRBV28 and TRBJ2-6; a weak D match, TRBD1 (5 bases). The V gene's germline CDR1 is MDHEN and CDR2 SYDVKM. The CDR3 covers 16 residues. Trimming took 6 bases from V and 0 from J, leaving 12 bases between them.

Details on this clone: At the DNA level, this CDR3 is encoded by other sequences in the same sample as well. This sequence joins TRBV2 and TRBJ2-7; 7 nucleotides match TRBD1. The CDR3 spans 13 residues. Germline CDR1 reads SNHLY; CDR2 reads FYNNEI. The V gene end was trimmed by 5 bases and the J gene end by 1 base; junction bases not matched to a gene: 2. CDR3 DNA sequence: TGTGCCAGCAGTAGGGACAGTTCCTACGAGCAGTACTTC. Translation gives CASSRDSSYEQYF.

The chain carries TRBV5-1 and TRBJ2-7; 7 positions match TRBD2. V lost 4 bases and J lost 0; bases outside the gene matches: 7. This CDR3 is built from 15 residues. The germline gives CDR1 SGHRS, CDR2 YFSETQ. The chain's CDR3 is CASSPGGRASYEQYF. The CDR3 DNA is TGCGCCAGCAGCCCGGGGGGAAGGGCCTCCTACGAGCAGTACTTC.

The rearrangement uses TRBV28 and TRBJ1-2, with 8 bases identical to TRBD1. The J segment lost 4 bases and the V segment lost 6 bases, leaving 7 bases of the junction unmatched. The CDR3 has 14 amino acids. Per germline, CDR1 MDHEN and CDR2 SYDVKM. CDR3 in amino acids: CASSGRGRGYGYTF. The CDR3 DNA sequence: TGTGCCAGCAGCGGCAGGGGGCGCGGCTATGGCTACACCTTC.

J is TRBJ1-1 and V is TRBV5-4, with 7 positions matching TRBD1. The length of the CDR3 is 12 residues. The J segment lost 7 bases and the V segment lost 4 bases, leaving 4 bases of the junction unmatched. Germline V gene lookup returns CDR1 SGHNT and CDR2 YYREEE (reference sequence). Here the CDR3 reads CASSARDSEAFF. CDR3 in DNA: TGTGCCAGCAGCGCCCGGGACAGTGAAGCTTTCTTT.

The CDR3 sequence: CASSTLRFGNTIYF. CDR3 DNA: TGTGCCAGCAGCACCCTTAGATTCGGAAACACCATATATTTT. This chain connects TRBV7-9 to TRBJ1-3; no clear D gene. V lost 5 bases and J 4 bases, leaving 12 bases between the germline ends. The V gene's germline CDR1 is SEHNR and CDR2 FQNEAQ (reference sequence). The CDR3 runs 14 residues.

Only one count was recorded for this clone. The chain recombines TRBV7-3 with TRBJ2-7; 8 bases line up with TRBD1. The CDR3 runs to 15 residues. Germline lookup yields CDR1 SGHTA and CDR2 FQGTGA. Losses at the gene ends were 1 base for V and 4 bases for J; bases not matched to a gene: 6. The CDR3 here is CASSLRPGGLYEQYF. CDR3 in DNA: TGTGCCAGCAGCTTAAGGCCAGGGGGCTTATACGAGCAGTACTTC.

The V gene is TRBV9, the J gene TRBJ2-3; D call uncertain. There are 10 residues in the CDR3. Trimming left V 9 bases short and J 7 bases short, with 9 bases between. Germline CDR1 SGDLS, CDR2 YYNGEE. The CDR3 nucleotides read TGTGCCACCTCGCAAAATACGCAGTATTTT. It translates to CATSQNTQYF.

For the CDR3, the DNA is TGCGCCAGCAGCCAAGATTTATGGACAGGGCTGCAAGAGACCCAGTACTTC. It codes for CASSQDLWTGLQETQYF. The V gene is TRBV4-1, the J gene TRBJ2-5, with 8 bases matching TRBD1. The CDR3 spans 17 residues. Germline trimming cut 0 bases from V and 2 bases from J; bases unmatched to any gene: 8. The germline V gene encodes CDR1 MGHRA and CDR2 YSYEKL.

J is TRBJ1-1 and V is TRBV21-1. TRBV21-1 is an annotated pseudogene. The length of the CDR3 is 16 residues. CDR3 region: CASSKPVHRYNTEAFF. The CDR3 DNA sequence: TGTGCCAGCAGCAAACCCGTCCACCGATACAACACTGAAGCTTTCTTT.